Below are 18 T cell receptor beta chains sequenced from a single sample in a study of OX40 agonist ivuxolimab in advanced cancers. Profiled with immunoSEQ multiplex PCR; TCRdb holds only in-frame clones, not every one. The repertoire includes some 69,000 clones, more than 80% of them detected once, and more than 0.45% sits in the top ten. The specimen was CD4+ or CD8+ T cells sorted from blood, collected in a trial of the OX40 agonist ivuxolimab. Source of these receptors: an adult with an advanced solid tumor such as melanoma, head and neck, liver or kidney cancer.

The chain carries TRBV19 and TRBJ2-7; D unclear. Trimming took off 3 bases at V and 4 bases at J, with 13 bases between the two ends. Germline V lookup: CDR1 LNHDA, CDR2 SQIVND (reference sequence). The CDR3 sequence is 14 residues long. The CDR3 here is CASSIRTDTYEQYF. The CDR3 bases are TGTGCCAGTAGTATTCGGACCGACACATACGAGCAGTACTTC.

Points on this clone: This specimen includes other DNA sequences encoding the same CDR3. The V and J genes are TRBV29-1 and TRBJ1-4; 7 positions match TRBD1. The ends lost 3 bases at V and 6 bases at J; junction bases unmatched: 7. The CDR3 totals 14 residues. Germline V gives CDR1 SQVTM, CDR2 ANQGSEA. CDR3 residues: CSVDGQGGHEKLFF. In DNA form, the CDR3 reads TGCAGCGTTGATGGGCAGGGGGGACATGAAAAACTGTTTTTT.

The chain is built from TRBV9 and TRBJ2-7; 11 bases map to TRBD2. Looked up from germline, CDR1 is SGDLS and CDR2 is YYNGEE. This CDR3 contains 16 residues. With 0 bases clipped from V and 5 bases from J, the junction kept 7 bases outside the gene matches. The CDR3 bases are TGTGCCAGCAGCGTAGGACTAGCGGGAAGGGGTAACGAGCAGTACTTC. This translates into CASSVGLAGRGNEQYF.

This clone was picked up a small number of times. The chain combines TRBV4-3 with TRBJ2-7; D perhaps matches TRBD2 (6 bases). This CDR3 spans 15 amino acids. The germline gives CDR1 LGHNA, CDR2 YSLEER. The V end lost 3 bases, the J end lost 4 bases, and 16 bases lay between the germline ends. CDR3 in amino acids: CASSQGLGTFYEQYF. CDR3 DNA: TGCGCCAGCAGCCAGGGTCTTGGGACTTTTTACGAGCAGTACTTC.

The chain carries TRBV19 and TRBJ1-1; no firm D call. Trimming removed 1 base at V and 6 bases at J, with 12 bases between. The CDR3 is 14 amino acids. From germline, CDR1 is LNHDA and CDR2 SQIVND (reference sequence). This chain's CDR3 is CASSIGWGVPEAFF. DNA for the CDR3: TGTGCCAGTAGTATAGGGTGGGGAGTACCTGAAGCTTTCTTT.

The gene calls are TRBV7-9 and TRBJ1-1; D may be TRBD1 (5 bases). The germline gives CDR1 SEHNR, CDR2 FQNEAQ (reference sequence). V dropped 1 base and J dropped 2 bases, with 14 bases sitting between them. The CDR3 is made up of 16 amino acids. The CDR3: CASSLDRFRYNTEAFF. Written as DNA, the CDR3 is TGTGCCAGCAGCTTAGACAGGTTTCGATACAACACTGAAGCTTTCTTT.

The chain employs TRBV14 and TRBJ2-1, with TRBD2 identical over 7 bases. The CDR3 is made up of 15 amino acids. Trimming took 5 bases from V and 3 from J; bases not matched to a gene: 7. Germline-derived CDR1 and CDR2 are SGHDN and FVKESK. The chain's CDR3 is CASSTGLVVYNEQFF. CDR3 coding DNA: TGTGCCAGCAGCACCGGACTAGTTGTCTACAATGAGCAGTTCTTC.

The chain is built from TRBV30 and TRBJ1-4; no clear D gene. The CDR3 runs 13 residues. The germline gives CDR1 GTSNPN, CDR2 SVGIG (reference sequence). The V end was cut by 3 bases, the J end by 8 bases, with 13 bases between. DNA of the CDR3: TGTGCCTGGAGGACACAAGCTATGGAAAAACTGTTTTTT. Translating it yields CAWRTQAMEKLFF.

This rearrangement joins TRBV18 to TRBJ2-7, with 9 bases aligning to TRBD1. V lost 3 bases and J lost 2; bases outside the gene matches: 2. This CDR3 region has 14 residues. Germline V gives CDR1 KGHSH, CDR2 LQKENI. The CDR3 protein is CASSPRQGAYEQYF. DNA of the CDR3: TGTGCCAGCTCACCCAGACAGGGGGCCTACGAGCAGTACTTC.

This chain connects TRBV18 to TRBJ1-2; 7 nucleotides align to TRBD1. The ends lost 5 bases at V and 0 bases at J; junction bases unmatched: 3. This CDR3 region has 14 residues. Germline V gene data show CDR1 as KGHSH and CDR2 as LQKENI. DNA for the CDR3: TGTGCCAGCTCAGCGGGGACAGCTAACTATGGCTACACCTTC. It encodes CASSAGTANYGYTF.

The chain is built from TRBV7-3 and TRBJ2-3, with a tentative D call TRBD2 (6 bases). CDR1 is SGHTA and CDR2 is FQGTGA in the germline V gene. The CDR3 runs 15 residues. The ends were cut back, 5 bases at V and 2 bases at J, with 14 bases in the middle. The CDR3 spells CASSHSGLITDTQYF. CDR3 nucleotides: TGTGCCAGCAGCCACTCGGGACTTATCACAGATACGCAGTATTTT.

The chain has TRBV4-2 and TRBJ2-2, with TRBD2 identical over 9 bases. Germline CDR1 and CDR2: LGHNA and YNFKEQ. The CDR3 runs 17 residues. The junction had 14 bases not matched to a gene; V was cut back by 4 bases and J by 8 bases. The CDR3 reads CASSPRPSGTLRGELFF. Here the CDR3 DNA reads TGTGCCAGCAGCCCGAGGCCTAGCGGGACCCTTAGAGGGGAGCTGTTTTTT.

This clone was detected only once. The V and J genes are TRBV7-9 and TRBJ1-1, with D unclear. With 3 bases removed from V and 5 bases from J, the gap between germline ends came to 10 bases. CDR3 size: 13 residues. The germline CDR1 and CDR2 sequences are SEHNR and FQNEAQ (reference sequence). The CDR3 sequence is CASSFGQTTEAFF. The CDR3 DNA reads as TGTGCCAGCAGCTTCGGGCAGACTACTGAAGCTTTCTTT. Filled out from reference TRBV7-9 and TRBJ1-1, the complete variable domain reads DTGVSQNPRHKITKRGQNVTFRCDPISEHNRLYWYRQTLGQGPEFLTYFQNEAQLEKSRLLSDRFSAERPKGSFSTLEIQRTEQGDSAMYLCASSFGQTTEAFFGQGTRLTVV.

The rearrangement links TRBV20-1 to TRBJ2-1; D not certain. There are 11 residues in the CDR3. The ends were cut back, 1 base at V and 7 bases at J, with 5 bases in the middle. Germline V gene sequence: CDR1 DFQATT, CDR2 SNEGSKA (reference sequence). CDR3 region: CSARGRNEQFF. The CDR3, as DNA: TGCAGTGCTAGAGGGAGAAATGAGCAGTTCTTC.

The V and J genes are TRBV28 and TRBJ2-7, with TRBD1 matching over 11 bases. Germline V CDR1 and CDR2: MDHEN, SYDVKM. V lost 8 bases and J lost 6; bases outside the gene matches: 6. The CDR3 loop spans 13 amino acids. The CDR3: CASDRTGGREQYF. In DNA form, the CDR3 reads TGTGCCAGCGATCGGACAGGGGGCCGCGAGCAGTACTTC.

This chain uses TRBV10-3 with TRBJ1-1, with no clear D. CDR1 ENHRY and CDR2 SYGVKD come from the germline V gene. V was trimmed by 6 bases and J by 7 bases, leaving 15 bases between them. The CDR3 is made up of 13 amino acids. The CDR3: CAISPDPAIEAFF. DNA for the CDR3: TGTGCCATCAGCCCCGACCCCGCCATTGAAGCTTTCTTT.

The chain joins TRBV5-5 to TRBJ2-5; a possible D gene is TRBD1 (6 bases). V was pared by 6 bases and J by 7 bases, with 19 bases between. The germline V gene encodes CDR1 SGHKS and CDR2 YYEKEE (reference sequence). The CDR3 runs to 14 residues. The CDR3, as DNA: TGTGCCAGCAACGACGGCAGGGGTGGGTGGACCCAGTACTTC. The encoded protein is CASNDGRGGWTQYF.

The chain is built from TRBV11-2 and TRBJ2-1; D may be TRBD2 (5 bases). Trimming took off 2 bases at V and 1 base at J, with 12 bases between the two ends. Germline V gene lookup returns CDR1 SGHAT and CDR2 FQNNGV. The CDR3 consists of 16 residues. The CDR3: CASSLFPGRSYNEQFF. For the CDR3, the DNA is TGTGCCAGCAGCTTATTCCCGGGAAGGTCCTACAATGAGCAGTTCTTC.